A selection of T cell receptor beta chains follows, all from one sample in a study of PD-1 blockade in classical Hodgkin lymphoma. Method: immunoSEQ multiplex PCR; TCRdb's copy keeps in-frame clones and lacks some. The sample has approximately 21,000 clones, roughly 70% seen once. The material was peripheral blood mononuclear cells (PBMCs), obtained before the fourth cycle of nivolumab. These receptors all come from a human donor with classical Hodgkin lymphoma. Each CDR3 is given with its conserved first and last residue. A D gene is named only where the DNA matches it firmly. Size is stated for part of the rows, as once, few or many counts, or as a class when the clone is expanded.

v_gene	d_gene	j_gene	abundance	CDR3aa	CDR3nt
TRBV28	TRBD1	TRBJ1-2	.	CASRGRGREDGYTF	TGTGCCAGCCGCGGTAGGGGGCGCGAAGATGGCTACACCTTC
TRBV6-1	.	TRBJ1-6	.	CASSVGSRYNSPLHF	TGTGCCAGCAGTGTTGGCAGTAGGTATAATTCACCCCTCCACTTT
TRBV4-1	.	TRBJ1-3	once	CASSPTSGNTIYF	TGCGCCAGCAGCCCGACCTCTGGAAACACCATATATTTT
TRBV30	.	TRBJ1-2	few	CAWSVGGGYGYTF	TGTGCCTGGAGTGTAGGGGGGGGCTATGGCTACACCTTC
TRBV6-1	TRBD1	TRBJ1-6	.	CASNTPRGLRSPLHF	TGTGCCAGCAACACGCCCAGGGGGTTGAGATCACCCCTCCACTTT
TRBV19	.	TRBJ2-3	large	CASSSRATTPPDTQYF	TGTGCCAGTAGTAGCCGGGCCACCACCCCCCCAGATACGCAGTATTTT
TRBV4-2	.	TRBJ2-7	.	CASSQDPTPYEQYF	TGTGCCAGCAGCCAAGACCCCACACCATACGAGCAGTACTTC
TRBV19	.	TRBJ1-5	.	CAGGRAGDSNQPQHF	TGTGCCGGGGGACGGGCAGGGGATAGCAATCAGCCCCAGCATTTT
TRBV27	.	TRBJ2-3	.	CASRNWEKADTQYF	TGTGCCAGCAGAAACTGGGAGAAGGCAGATACGCAGTATTTT
TRBV7-8	TRBD1	TRBJ1-1	.	CASSLVFSPTGMNTEAFF	TGTGCCAGCAGCTTAGTATTTTCCCCGACAGGGATGAACACTGAAGCTTTCTTT
TRBV2	.	TRBJ2-7	.	CASSPTGWSEQYF	TGTGCCAGCAGTCCCACAGGATGGAGCGAGCAGTACTTC
TRBV7-7	.	TRBJ2-5	few	CASSLSSVEETQYF	TGTGCCAGCAGCTTATCTAGCGTTGAAGAGACCCAGTACTTC
TRBV7-2	.	TRBJ1-6	.	CASSLIRMGLYNSPLHF	TGTGCCAGCAGCCTAATTCGGATGGGACTTTATAATTCACCCCTCCACTTT
TRBV10-3	TRBD1	TRBJ1-6	once	CAINRGNSPLHF	TGTGCCATCAACAGGGGGAATTCACCCCTCCACTTT
TRBV5-1	TRBD2	TRBJ2-1	.	CASSLAAGGRDEQFF	TGCGCCAGCAGCTTGGCCGCGGGGGGTAGGGATGAGCAGTTCTTC
TRBV7-9	.	TRBJ2-1	few	CAGRLGVEQFF	TGTGCCGGACGGTTGGGGGTTGAGCAGTTCTTC
TRBV6-1	TRBD1	TRBJ2-7	.	CASSEAYLGTGFYEQYF	TGTGCCAGCAGTGAAGCGTACTTGGGGACAGGGTTCTACGAGCAGTACTTC
TRBV30	.	TRBJ1-6	.	CAWNVQNNSPLHF	TGTGCCTGGAATGTACAAAATAATTCACCCCTCCACTTT
TRBV4-3	.	TRBJ1-1	.	CASSQAGGLNTEAFF	TGCGCCAGCAGCCAGGCGGGGGGGTTGAACACTGAAGCTTTCTTT
TRBV9	.	TRBJ1-6	once	CASSPTTGYSPLHF	TGTGCCAGCAGCCCAACGACGGGTTACTCACCCCTCCACTTT
TRBV4-2	.	TRBJ1-1	medium-sized	CASSQVLGGITNTEAFF	TGTGCCAGCAGCCAAGTTCTAGGGGGGATAACGAACACTGAAGCTTTCTTT
TRBV11-2	.	TRBJ2-2	.	CASSLYPGTGELFF	TGTGCCAGCAGCTTGTATCCGGGCACCGGGGAGCTGTTTTTT
TRBV5-6	TRBD1	TRBJ1-1	.	CASSVTHRGAIRNTEAFF	TGTGCCAGCAGCGTGACCCACAGGGGCGCGATTCGGAACACTGAAGCTTTCTTT
TRBV27	.	TRBJ1-1	.	CASSLWARRNTEAFF	TGTGCCAGCAGTTTATGGGCAAGAAGGAACACTGAAGCTTTCTTT
TRBV2	.	TRBJ2-7	.	CASSVGEQYF	TGTGCCAGCAGTGTCGGCGAGCAGTACTTC
TRBV16	.	TRBJ2-7	.	CASSQLAPGLQYF	TGTGCCAGCAGCCAATTAGCTCCAGGTCTGCAGTACTTC
TRBV27	.	TRBJ1-2	.	CASSPTGTWGNYGYTF	TGTGCCAGCAGTCCGACCGGGACGTGGGGAAACTATGGCTACACCTTC
TRBV15	.	TRBJ2-1	.	CATSRGYNEQFF	TGTGCCACCAGCAGAGGATATAATGAGCAGTTCTTC
TRBV9	.	TRBJ2-3	.	CASSLGSDKDTQYF	TGTGCCAGCAGCTTGGGGTCGGACAAAGATACGCAGTATTTT
TRBV4-3	TRBD2	TRBJ2-7	.	CASSQERTSGTYEQYF	TGCGCCAGCAGCCAAGAACGGACTAGCGGGACCTACGAGCAGTACTTC
TRBV4-2	TRBD2	TRBJ2-3	.	CASSQDLAGAFLSTDTQYF	TGTGCCAGCAGCCAAGACTTAGCGGGGGCCTTCCTTAGCACAGATACGCAGTATTTT
TRBV2	.	TRBJ2-6	.	CASSEEARAGANVLTF	TGTGCCAGCAGTGAAGAGGCTAGGGCTGGGGCCAACGTCCTGACTTTC
TRBV5-1	.	TRBJ1-1	.	CASSLMGQNTEAFF	TGCGCCAGCAGCTTGATGGGACAGAACACTGAAGCTTTCTTT
TRBV5-1	.	TRBJ2-1	medium-sized	CASSLGQHEQFF	TGCGCCAGCAGCTTGGGACAACATGAGCAGTTCTTC
TRBV19	.	TRBJ1-4	.	CASSIGRQREKLFF	TGTGCCAGTAGTATTGGGAGACAACGGGAAAAACTGTTTTTT
TRBV5-1	.	TRBJ2-5	.	CASSLGRLQETQYF	TGCGCCAGCAGCTTGGGAAGACTCCAAGAGACCCAGTACTTC
TRBV6-5	TRBD2	TRBJ2-7	.	CASSSAGRTYEQYF	TGTGCCAGCAGTTCAGCGGGGCGGACTTACGAGCAGTACTTC
TRBV12-2	.	TRBJ1-2	few	CASRLKRILGGYTF	TGTGCAAGTCGCTTAAAACGAATCTTGGGTGGCTACACCTTC
TRBV13	.	TRBJ1-2	.	CASSVAGSRGYTF	TGTGCCAGCAGCGTGGCGGGTTCCCGTGGCTACACCTTC
TRBV11-3	TRBD1	TRBJ1-6	.	CASSLDGGTGGSPLHF	TGTGCCAGCAGCTTAGATGGCGGGACAGGGGGATCACCCCTCCACTTT
TRBV27	.	TRBJ1-2	.	CASSLGQKNYGYTF	TGTGCCAGCAGTCTAGGACAAAAGAACTATGGCTACACCTTC
TRBV7-8	.	TRBJ2-2	.	CASTLGLPRSGPTGELFF	TGTGCCAGCACCCTAGGTCTCCCCCGGTCGGGGCCCACCGGGGAGCTGTTTTTT
TRBV10-3	.	TRBJ2-7	few	CAISGGGHTLSYEQYF	TGTGCCATCAGTGGAGGTGGTCACACCTTATCCTACGAGCAGTACTTC
TRBV2	TRBD2	TRBJ2-3	.	CASTLAGVSTDTQYF	TGTGCCAGCACGCTAGCGGGGGTGAGCACAGATACGCAGTATTTT
TRBV4-3	.	TRBJ2-1	.	CASSQFRVSYNEQFF	TGCGCCAGCAGCCAATTCAGAGTGTCCTACAATGAGCAGTTCTTC
TRBV6-1	TRBD2	TRBJ2-1	.	CASTQGGGAYNEQFF	TGTGCCAGCACCCAGGGTGGGGGGGCCTACAATGAGCAGTTCTTC
TRBV5-4	TRBD1	TRBJ1-1	.	CASSSQGGAGTEAFF	TGTGCCAGCAGCTCACAGGGGGGAGCAGGCACTGAAGCTTTCTTT
TRBV6-5	TRBD1	TRBJ1-2	.	CASSELDRSYGYTF	TGTGCCAGCAGTGAGTTGGACAGGAGCTATGGCTACACCTTC